Listed below are T cell receptor beta chains from one sample, sequenced in a study of T cells in Graves' hyperthyroidism and ophthalmopathy. TCRdb analysed the multiplex PCR reads with MiXCR anew, one entry per CDR3 protein. The sample lists 500,000 to 650,000 distinct CDR3 sequences; more than 15% were seen once. Sequenced sample: blood. The receptors derive from a woman aged 18-29 years with Graves' ophthalmopathy. The CDR3 runs from the conserved cysteine through the conserved F or W. Each record gives: V gene, D gene, clone size, J gene, CDR3 protein, CDR3 DNA. A D gene is named only where the DNA matches it firmly. Only some rows state a clone size, as once, few, many or a class for expanded clones.

V: TRBV29-1; D: .; size: once; J: TRBJ2-1; CDR3: CSSNEQFF; DNA: TGCAGCTCCAATGAGCAGTTCTTC
V: TRBV4-1; D: .; size: few; J: TRBJ1-1; CDR3: CASGVTRVSDTEAFF; DNA: TGCGCCAGCGGGGTTACCAGGGTTTCGGACACTGAAGCTTTCTTT
V: TRBV7-9; D: .; size: few; J: TRBJ2-1; CDR3: CASSEGLYNEQFF; DNA: TGTGCCAGCAGCGAGGGACTCTACAATGAGCAGTTCTTC
V: TRBV11-3; D: TRBD2; size: few; J: TRBJ2-2; CDR3: CASSPGLADLPPNTGELFF; DNA: TGTGCCAGCAGCCCGGGACTAGCGGACCTCCCCCCGAACACCGGGGAGCTGTTTTTT
V: TRBV27; D: .; size: many; J: TRBJ2-7; CDR3: CASSLGEGVEQYF; DNA: TGTGCCAGCAGTTTAGGGGAAGGGGTCGAGCAGTACTTC
V: TRBV6-2/TRBV6-3; D: TRBD1; size: .; J: TRBJ1-1; CDR3: CASRIQGAIPEAFF; DNA: TGTGCCAGCAGGATTCAGGGGGCGATCCCTGAAGCTTTCTTT
V: TRBV7-8; D: .; size: many; J: TRBJ2-3; CDR3: CASSLLGGRSFTDTQYF; DNA: TGTGCCAGCAGCTTATTGGGGGGCCGCTCCTTCACAGATACGCAGTATTTT
V: TRBV28; D: TRBD1; size: few; J: TRBJ1-2; CDR3: CASFPQDRGHGYTF; DNA: TGTGCCAGCTTTCCTCAGGACAGGGGGCATGGCTACACCTTC
V: TRBV6-5; D: .; size: .; J: TRBJ2-7; CDR3: CASSYGGPETYEQYF; DNA: TGTGCCAGCAGTTACGGGGGGCCCGAAACCTACGAGCAGTACTTC
V: TRBV28; D: TRBD1; size: many; J: TRBJ2-7; CDR3: CASRLTGQIYEQYF; DNA: TGTGCCAGCAGGTTGACGGGACAGATCTACGAGCAGTACTTC
V: TRBV28; D: .; size: .; J: TRBJ1-1; CDR3: CASSLSGGGGMNTEAFF; DNA: TGTGCCAGCAGTTTATCGGGGGGCGGCGGGATGAACACTGAAGCTTTCTTT
V: TRBV25-1; D: TRBD1; size: many; J: TRBJ1-1; CDR3: CASSDRTGLAFF; DNA: TGTGCCAGCAGTGACCGGACAGGGCTAGCTTTCTTT
V: TRBV11-2; D: TRBD2; size: .; J: TRBJ2-3; CDR3: CASSSGAGGDENF; DNA: TGTGCCAGCAGCTCCGGAGCGGGGGGCGACGAGAATTTT
V: TRBV5-5; D: .; size: .; J: TRBJ2-6; CDR3: CASSRWGEGNPGANVLTF; DNA: TGTGCCAGCAGTCGCTGGGGTGAAGGTAATCCTGGGGCCAACGTCCTGACTTTC
V: TRBV4-1; D: .; size: few; J: TRBJ2-5; CDR3: CASSQDQLVGETQYF; DNA: TGCGCCAGCAGCCAAGATCAACTAGTGGGGGAGACCCAGTACTTC
V: TRBV11-2; D: .; size: many; J: TRBJ1-1; CDR3: CASSLDFGGDTEAFF; DNA: TGTGCCAGCAGCTTAGATTTTGGGGGGGACACTGAAGCTTTCTTT
V: TRBV27; D: .; size: .; J: TRBJ2-4; CDR3: CASRAEEPRRNIQYF; DNA: TGTGCCAGCAGAGCTGAAGAACCCCGACGGAACATTCAGTACTTC
V: TRBV29-1; D: .; size: .; J: TRBJ2-3; CDR3: CSVPLRERTDTQYF; DNA: TGCAGCGTCCCGCTGCGGGAACGCACAGATACGCAGTATTTT
V: TRBV3-1; D: .; size: few; J: TRBJ2-7; CDR3: CASSQGISGYEQYF; DNA: TGTGCCAGCAGCCAAGGAATTAGCGGCTACGAGCAGTACTTC
V: TRBV20-1; D: .; size: many; J: TRBJ2-7; CDR3: CSARDFGGGYEQYF; DNA: TGCAGTGCTAGAGATTTCGGGGGCGGGTACGAGCAGTACTTC
V: TRBV10-3; D: .; size: .; J: TRBJ2-7; CDR3: CAISERGQSYEQYF; DNA: TGTGCCATCAGTGAGAGGGGTCAGTCCTACGAGCAGTACTTC
V: TRBV27; D: TRBD2; size: few; J: TRBJ2-2; CDR3: CASSYLAGGPTGGLFF; DNA: TGTGCCAGCAGTTACCTAGCGGGAGGGCCCACCGGGGGGCTGTTTTTT
V: TRBV20-1; D: TRBD1; size: few; J: TRBJ1-3; CDR3: CSVGQGAGNTIYF; DNA: TGCAGTGTTGGACAGGGGGCTGGTAACACCATATATTTT
V: TRBV6-2/TRBV6-3; D: TRBD2; size: few; J: TRBJ2-1; CDR3: CASDPGLAGGPYNEQFF; DNA: TGTGCCAGTGACCCGGGACTAGCGGGAGGGCCCTACAATGAGCAGTTCTTC
V: TRBV28; D: TRBD2; size: many; J: TRBJ2-7; CDR3: CASSSLPTSGRYEQYF; DNA: TGTGCCAGCAGTTCTTTACCGACTAGCGGGAGGTACGAGCAGTACTTC
V: TRBV6-4; D: TRBD2; size: .; J: TRBJ2-1; CDR3: CASSETSGGVDEQFF; DNA: TGTGCCAGCAGTGAGACTAGCGGGGGTGTGGATGAGCAGTTCTTC
V: TRBV13; D: .; size: many; J: TRBJ2-2; CDR3: CASSLGAGPGELFF; DNA: TGTGCCAGCAGCTTAGGCGCCGGCCCCGGGGAGCTGTTTTTT
V: TRBV7-6; D: .; size: many; J: TRBJ2-2; CDR3: CASSLQGDTGELFF; DNA: TGTGCCAGCAGCTTACAGGGTGACACCGGGGAGCTGTTTTTT
V: TRBV6-1; D: TRBD1; size: .; J: TRBJ2-1; CDR3: CASRSGQADYNEQFF; DNA: TGTGCCAGCAGGTCGGGACAGGCCGACTACAATGAGCAGTTCTTC
V: TRBV28; D: .; size: many; J: TRBJ2-5; CDR3: CASSPPSETQYF; DNA: TGTGCCAGCAGTCCTCCTTCGGAGACCCAGTACTTC
V: TRBV5-1; D: .; size: many; J: TRBJ2-3; CDR3: CASSLGGDTQYF; DNA: TGTGCCAGCAGCTTAGGGGGGGATACGCAGTATTTT
V: TRBV7-2; D: TRBD2; size: many; J: TRBJ2-1; CDR3: CASIPLGGAYNEQFF; DNA: TGTGCCAGCATACCACTGGGGGGGGCCTACAATGAGCAGTTCTTC
V: TRBV18; D: .; size: many; J: TRBJ1-1; CDR3: CASSPSPNTEAFF; DNA: TGTGCCAGCTCACCTAGTCCGAACACTGAAGCTTTCTTT
V: TRBV20-1; D: .; size: .; J: TRBJ1-3; CDR3: CSARGGDTGNTIYF; DNA: TGCAGTGCTAGAGGCGGAGACACTGGAAACACCATATATTTT
V: TRBV5-1; D: TRBD1; size: many; J: TRBJ2-7; CDR3: CASSPDRAYEQYF; DNA: TGCGCCAGCAGCCCCGACAGGGCCTACGAGCAGTACTTC
V: TRBV27; D: .; size: few; J: TRBJ2-6; CDR3: CASSPRRGGVGANVLTF; DNA: TGTGCCAGCAGTCCCCGGAGGGGGGGGGTCGGGGCCAACGTCCTGACTTTC
V: TRBV18; D: .; size: many; J: TRBJ1-4; CDR3: CASSPPNERIGEKLFF; DNA: TGTGCCAGCTCACCACCGAACGAACGAATAGGGGAAAAACTGTTTTTT
V: TRBV14; D: .; size: .; J: TRBJ1-1; CDR3: CASSQDRAANTEAFF; DNA: TGTGCCAGCAGCCAAGATCGCGCGGCGAACACTGAAGCTTTCTTT
V: TRBV5-4; D: .; size: .; J: TRBJ2-7; CDR3: CASSLAGSNYEQYF; DNA: TGTGCCAGCAGCTTGGCCGGGTCTAATTACGAGCAGTACTTC
V: TRBV13; D: .; size: many; J: TRBJ2-5; CDR3: CASTITWREGGQETQYF; DNA: TGTGCCAGCACCATAACCTGGCGGGAAGGGGGCCAAGAGACCCAGTACTTC
V: TRBV28; D: .; size: many; J: TRBJ1-1; CDR3: CASTVTDSNTEAFF; DNA: TGTGCCAGCACCGTGACAGACTCGAACACTGAAGCTTTCTTT
V: TRBV7-3; D: TRBD1; size: .; J: TRBJ2-7; CDR3: CASSQGQGDYEQYF; DNA: TGTGCCAGCAGCCAGGGGCAGGGGGACTACGAGCAGTACTTC
V: TRBV11-2; D: TRBD1; size: .; J: TRBJ1-4; CDR3: CASSLTGIGEKLFF; DNA: TGTGCCAGCAGCTTGACAGGGATCGGTGAAAAACTGTTTTTT
V: TRBV2; D: .; size: few; J: TRBJ2-5; CDR3: CASTKLGASETQYF; DNA: TGTGCCAGTACCAAGCTCGGTGCTAGTGAGACCCAGTACTTC
V: TRBV5-1; D: TRBD2; size: .; J: TRBJ2-3; CDR3: CASSLTSGGLRGTDTQYF; DNA: TGCGCCAGCAGTTTGACTAGCGGGGGTTTGAGGGGCACAGATACGCAGTATTTT
V: TRBV12-3/TRBV12-4; D: TRBD1; size: many; J: TRBJ2-7; CDR3: CASSLTGQGYEQYF; DNA: TGTGCCAGCAGTTTAACGGGACAGGGCTACGAGCAGTACTTC